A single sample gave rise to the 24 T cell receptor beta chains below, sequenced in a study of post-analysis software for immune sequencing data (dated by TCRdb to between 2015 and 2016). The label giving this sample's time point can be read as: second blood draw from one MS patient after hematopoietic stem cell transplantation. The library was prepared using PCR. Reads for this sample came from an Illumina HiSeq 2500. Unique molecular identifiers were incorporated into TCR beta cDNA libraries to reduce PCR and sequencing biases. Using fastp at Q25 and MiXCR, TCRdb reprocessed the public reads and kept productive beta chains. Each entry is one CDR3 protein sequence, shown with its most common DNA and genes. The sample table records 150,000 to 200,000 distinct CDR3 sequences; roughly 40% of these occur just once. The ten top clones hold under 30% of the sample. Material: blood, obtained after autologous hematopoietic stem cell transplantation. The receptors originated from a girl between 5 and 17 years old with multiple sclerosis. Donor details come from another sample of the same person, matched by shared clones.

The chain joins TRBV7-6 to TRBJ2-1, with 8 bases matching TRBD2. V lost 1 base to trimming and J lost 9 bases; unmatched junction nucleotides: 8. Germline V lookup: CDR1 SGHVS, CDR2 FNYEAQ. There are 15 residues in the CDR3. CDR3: CASSLGSGGHSEQFF. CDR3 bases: TGTGCCAGCAGCTTAGGGTCGGGGGGGCATAGTGAGCAGTTCTTC. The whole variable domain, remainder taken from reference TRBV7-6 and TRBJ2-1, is GAGVSQSPRYKVTKRGQDVALRCDPISGHVSLYWYRQALGQGPEFLTYFNYEAQQDKSGLPNDRFSAERPEGSISTLTIQRTEQRDSAMYRCASSLGSGGHSEQFFGPGTRLTVL.

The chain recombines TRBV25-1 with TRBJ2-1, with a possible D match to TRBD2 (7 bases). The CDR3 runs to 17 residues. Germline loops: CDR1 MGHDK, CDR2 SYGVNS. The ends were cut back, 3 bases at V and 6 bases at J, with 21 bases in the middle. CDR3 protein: CASSDWVGGGPRNEQFF. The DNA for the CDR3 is TGTGCCAGCAGTGATTGGGTGGGAGGGGGTCCTCGCAATGAGCAGTTCTTC.

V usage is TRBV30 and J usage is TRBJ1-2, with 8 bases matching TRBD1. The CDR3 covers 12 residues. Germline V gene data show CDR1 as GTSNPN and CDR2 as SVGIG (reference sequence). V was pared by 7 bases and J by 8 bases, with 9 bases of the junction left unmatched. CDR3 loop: CASSQGAWGYTF. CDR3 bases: TGTGCCTCCTCTCAGGGGGCTTGGGGCTACACCTTC. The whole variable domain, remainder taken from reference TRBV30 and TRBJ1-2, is SQTIHQWPATLVQPVGSPLSLECTVEGTSNPNLYWYRQAAGRGLQLLFYSVGIGQISSEVPQNLSASRPQDRQFILSSKKLLLSDSGFYLCASSQGAWGYTFGSGTRLTVV.

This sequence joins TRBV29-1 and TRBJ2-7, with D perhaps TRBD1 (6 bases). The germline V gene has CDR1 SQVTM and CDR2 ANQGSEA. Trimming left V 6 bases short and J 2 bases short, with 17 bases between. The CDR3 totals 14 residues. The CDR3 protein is CSVLSGTTTYEQYF. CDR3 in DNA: TGCAGCGTCCTATCCGGGACAACCACCTACGAGCAGTACTTC.

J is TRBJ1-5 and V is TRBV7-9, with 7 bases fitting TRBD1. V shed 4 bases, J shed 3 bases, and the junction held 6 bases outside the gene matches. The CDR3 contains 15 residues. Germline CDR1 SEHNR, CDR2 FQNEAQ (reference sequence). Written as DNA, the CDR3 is TGTGCCAGCAGCTCGGACAGGTGGAACAATCAGCCCCAGCATTTT. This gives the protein CASSSDRWNNQPQHF.

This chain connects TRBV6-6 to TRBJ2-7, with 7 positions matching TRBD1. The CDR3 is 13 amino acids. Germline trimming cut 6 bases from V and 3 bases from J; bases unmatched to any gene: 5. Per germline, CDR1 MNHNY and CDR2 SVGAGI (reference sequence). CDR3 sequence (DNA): TGTGCCAGCAGCCCCGGGACAGACTACGAGCAGTACTTC. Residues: CASSPGTDYEQYF.

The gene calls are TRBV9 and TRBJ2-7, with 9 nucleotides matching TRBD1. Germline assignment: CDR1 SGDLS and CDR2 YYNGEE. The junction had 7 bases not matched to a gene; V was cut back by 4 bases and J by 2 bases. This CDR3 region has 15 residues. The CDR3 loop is CASSPQGTGTYEQYF. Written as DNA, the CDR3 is TGTGCCAGCAGCCCCCAGGGGACAGGGACCTACGAGCAGTACTTC.

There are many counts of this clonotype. This CDR3 is CSARAGLAGEVETQYF. DNA of the CDR3: TGCAGTGCTAGAGCCGGACTAGCGGGAGAGGTAGAGACCCAGTACTTC. The chain couples TRBV20-1 to TRBJ2-5; 13 bases agree with TRBD2. Germline CDR1 is DFQATT and CDR2 is SNEGSKA (reference sequence). The CDR3 is 16 residues long. V was clipped by 1 base and J by 4 bases; unmatched bases: 6.

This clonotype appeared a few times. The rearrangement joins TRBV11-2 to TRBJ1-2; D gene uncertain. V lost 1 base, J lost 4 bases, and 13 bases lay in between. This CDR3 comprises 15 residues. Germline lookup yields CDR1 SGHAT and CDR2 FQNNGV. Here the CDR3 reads CASSLGYTGFYGYTF. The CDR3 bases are TGTGCCAGCAGCTTAGGTTACACGGGATTCTATGGCTACACCTTC.

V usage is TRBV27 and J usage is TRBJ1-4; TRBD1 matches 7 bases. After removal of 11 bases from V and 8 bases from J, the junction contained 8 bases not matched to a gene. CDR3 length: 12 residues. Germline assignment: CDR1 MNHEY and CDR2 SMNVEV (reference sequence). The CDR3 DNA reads TGTGCCGCAAAGGGGGCTGGAGAAAAACTGTTTTTT. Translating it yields CAAKGAGEKLFF.

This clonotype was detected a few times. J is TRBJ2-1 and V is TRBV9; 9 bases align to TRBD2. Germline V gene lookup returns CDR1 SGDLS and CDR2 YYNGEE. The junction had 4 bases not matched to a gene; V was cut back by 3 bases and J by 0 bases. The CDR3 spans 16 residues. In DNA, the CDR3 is TGTGCCAGCAGCGGACTAGCGGTCAGCTCCTACAATGAGCAGTTCTTC. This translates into CASSGLAVSSYNEQFF.

The CDR3 nucleotides are TGCAGTGTGGGGGGTCTAGCGGGAGTTTTGGAGCCCCAAGAGACCCAGTACTTC. The encoded protein is CSVGGLAGVLEPQETQYF. The chain links TRBV20-1 to TRBJ2-5; 10 nucleotides line up with TRBD2. The V gene end was trimmed by 7 bases and the J gene end by 1 base; junction bases not matched to a gene: 18. Germline V gene data show CDR1 as DFQATT and CDR2 as SNEGSKA (reference sequence). CDR3 size: 18 residues.

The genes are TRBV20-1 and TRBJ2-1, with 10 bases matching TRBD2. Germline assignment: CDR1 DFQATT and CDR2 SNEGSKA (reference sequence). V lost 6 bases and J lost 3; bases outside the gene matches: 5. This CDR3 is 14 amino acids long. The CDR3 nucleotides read TGCAGTGCGCAGCTAGCGGGGGACTACAATGAGCAGTTCTTC. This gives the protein CSAQLAGDYNEQFF.

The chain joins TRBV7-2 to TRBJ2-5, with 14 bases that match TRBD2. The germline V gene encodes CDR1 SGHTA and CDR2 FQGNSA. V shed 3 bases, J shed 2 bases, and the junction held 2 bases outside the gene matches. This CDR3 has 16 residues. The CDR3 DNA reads TGTGCCAGCAGCTTGGGACTAGCGGGAGCACAAGAGACCCAGTACTTC. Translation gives CASSLGLAGAQETQYF. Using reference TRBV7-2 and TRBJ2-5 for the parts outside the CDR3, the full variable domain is GAGVSQSPSNKVTEKGKDVELRCDPISGHTALYWYRQSLGQGLEFLIYFQGNSAPDKSGLPSDRFSAERTGGSVSTLTIQRTQQEDSAVYLCASSLGLAGAQETQYFGPGTRLLVL.

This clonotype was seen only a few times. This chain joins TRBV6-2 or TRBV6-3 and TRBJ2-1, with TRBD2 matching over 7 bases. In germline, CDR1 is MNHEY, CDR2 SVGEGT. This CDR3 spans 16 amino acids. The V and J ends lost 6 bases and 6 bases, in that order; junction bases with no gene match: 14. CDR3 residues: CASSLSPSGGGNEQFF. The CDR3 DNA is TGTGCCAGCAGCTTATCCCCTTCGGGGGGAGGCAATGAGCAGTTCTTC.

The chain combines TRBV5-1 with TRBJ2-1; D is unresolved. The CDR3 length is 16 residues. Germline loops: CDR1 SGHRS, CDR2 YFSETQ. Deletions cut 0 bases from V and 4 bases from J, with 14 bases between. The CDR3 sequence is CASSLDVLGKYNEQFF. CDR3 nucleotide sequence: TGCGCCAGCAGCTTGGATGTACTGGGGAAATACAATGAGCAGTTCTTC.

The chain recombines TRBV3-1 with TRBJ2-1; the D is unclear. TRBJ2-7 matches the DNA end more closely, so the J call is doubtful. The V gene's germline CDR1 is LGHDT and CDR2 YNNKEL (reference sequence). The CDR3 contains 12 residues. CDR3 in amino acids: CASSSHPFEQYF. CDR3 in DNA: TGTGCCAGCAGCTCCCATCCTTTTGAGCAGTACTTC.

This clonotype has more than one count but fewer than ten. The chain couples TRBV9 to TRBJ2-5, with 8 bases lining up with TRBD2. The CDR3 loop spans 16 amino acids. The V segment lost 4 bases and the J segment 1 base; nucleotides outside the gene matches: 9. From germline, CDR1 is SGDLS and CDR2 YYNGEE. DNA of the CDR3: TGTGCCAGCAGCCTACGGGGGGGAGGGCTCCAAGAGACCCAGTACTTC. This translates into CASSLRGGGLQETQYF.

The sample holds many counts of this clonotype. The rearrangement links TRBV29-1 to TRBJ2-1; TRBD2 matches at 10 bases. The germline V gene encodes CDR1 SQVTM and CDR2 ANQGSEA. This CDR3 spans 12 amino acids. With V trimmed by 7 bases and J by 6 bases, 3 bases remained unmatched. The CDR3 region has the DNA TGCAGCGGGGGACTAGCGACCAATGAGCAGTTCTTC. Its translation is CSGGLATNEQFF.

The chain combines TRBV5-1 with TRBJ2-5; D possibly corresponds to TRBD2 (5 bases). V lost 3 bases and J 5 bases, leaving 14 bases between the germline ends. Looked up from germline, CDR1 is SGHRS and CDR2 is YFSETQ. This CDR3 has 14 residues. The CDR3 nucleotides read TGCGCCAGCAGCTCGGCGGGTACTGGGGAGACCCAGTACTTC. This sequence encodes CASSSAGTGETQYF. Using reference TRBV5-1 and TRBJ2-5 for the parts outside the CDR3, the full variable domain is KAGVTQTPRYLIKTRGQQVTLSCSPISGHRSVSWYQQTPGQGLQFLFEYFSETQRNKGNFPGRFSGRQFSNSRSEMNVSTLELGDSALYLCASSSAGTGETQYFGPGTRLLVL.

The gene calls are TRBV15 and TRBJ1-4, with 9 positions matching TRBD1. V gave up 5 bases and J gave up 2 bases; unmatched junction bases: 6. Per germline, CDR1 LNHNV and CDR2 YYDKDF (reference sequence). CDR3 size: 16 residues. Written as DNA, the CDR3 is TGTGCCACCAGCGGGAGACAGGGGGGGACTAATGAAAAACTGTTTTTT. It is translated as CATSGRQGGTNEKLFF.

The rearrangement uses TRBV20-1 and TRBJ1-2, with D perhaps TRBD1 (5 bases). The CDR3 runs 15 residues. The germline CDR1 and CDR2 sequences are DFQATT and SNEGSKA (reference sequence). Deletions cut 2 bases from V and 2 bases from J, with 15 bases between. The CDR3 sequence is CSARTWGGDNYGYTF. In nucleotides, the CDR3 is TGCAGTGCTAGAACCTGGGGAGGGGACAACTATGGCTACACCTTC.

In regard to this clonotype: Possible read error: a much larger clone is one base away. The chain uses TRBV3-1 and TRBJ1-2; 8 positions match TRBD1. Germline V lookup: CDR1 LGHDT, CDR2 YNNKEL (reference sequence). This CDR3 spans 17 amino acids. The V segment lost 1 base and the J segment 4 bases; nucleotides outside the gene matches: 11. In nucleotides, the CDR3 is TGTGCCAGCAGCCAAGGAGTGGACAGGGCGGAGAGCTATGGCTACACCTTC. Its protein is CASSQGVDRAESYGYTF.

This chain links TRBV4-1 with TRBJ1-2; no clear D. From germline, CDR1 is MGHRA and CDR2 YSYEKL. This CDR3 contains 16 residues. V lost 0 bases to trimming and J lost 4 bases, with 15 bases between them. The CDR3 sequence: CASSQEAVRVAYGYTF. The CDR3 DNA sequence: TGCGCCAGCAGCCAAGAAGCCGTCAGAGTTGCCTATGGCTACACCTTC.